This entry lists 2 T cell receptor beta chains sequenced from one sample in a study of T cell responses to AZD1222 COVID-19 vaccine. The method was immunoSEQ multiplex PCR; TCRdb's version includes in-frame clones alone and lacks a portion of them. This sample yields some 130,000 clones, of which 75% to 90% are seen a single time; roughly 7.3% belongs to the top ten. The source was peripheral blood, collected on day 0 of AZD1222 vaccination. The receptors were gathered from an adult in good health.

The chain links TRBV2 to TRBJ1-5; 7 bases are shared with TRBD1. V was clipped by 6 bases and J by 2 bases; unmatched bases: 7. From germline, CDR1 is SNHLY and CDR2 FYNNEI. The CDR3 has 15 residues. CDR3 sequence reads: CASSGQVRGNQPQHF. The CDR3 DNA sequence: TGTGCCAGCAGCGGACAGGTCCGAGGCAATCAGCCCCAGCATTTT. Combining the CDR3 with reference TRBV2 and TRBJ1-5 gives the whole variable domain EPEVTQTPSHQVTQMGQEVILRCVPISNHLYFYWYRQILGQKVEFLVSFYNNEISEKSEIFDDQFSVERPDGSNFTLKIRSTKLEDSAMYFCASSGQVRGNQPQHFGDGTRLSIL.

The CDR3 protein is CATSDPSGSSYNEQFF. The CDR3 region has the DNA TGTGCCACCAGTGACCCTAGCGGTAGCTCCTACAATGAGCAGTTCTTC. V gene TRBV24-1 combines with J gene TRBJ2-1; 7 nucleotides match TRBD2. The J segment lost 0 bases and the V segment lost 4 bases, leaving 5 bases of the junction unmatched. This CDR3 contains 16 residues. CDR1 is KGHDR and CDR2 is SFDVKD in the germline V gene.